The 7 T cell receptor beta chains listed next were all sequenced from one sample in a study of blood T cell repertoires in COVID-19 (dated by TCRdb to 2018 to 2020). Libraries were built with the immunoSEQ multiplex PCR assay. TCRdb holds this immuneACCESS table with in-frame rearrangements only. Some clones are missing; in checked studies, unresolved V genes explain under half, and the rest has no known cause. The sample table holds about 190,000 clones, of which under 80% were seen once. The top ten clonotypes cover about 13% of the sample. Sequenced sample: peripheral blood. Every receptor here comes from a man aged 45 to 65 who had recovered from COVID-19.

The chain carries TRBV2 and TRBJ1-4; 12 bases line up with TRBD1. Losses at the gene ends were 6 bases for V and 2 bases for J; bases not matched to a gene: 4. CDR1 is SNHLY, CDR2 FYNNEI, per germline. CDR3 length: 16 residues. Here the CDR3 DNA reads TGTGCCAGCAGAGCCGGGACAGGGGGCACTAATGAAAAACTGTTTTTT. This sequence encodes CASRAGTGGTNEKLFF. The full variable domain, completed using reference TRBV2 and TRBJ1-4, is EPEVTQTPSHQVTQMGQEVILRCVPISNHLYFYWYRQILGQKVEFLVSFYNNEISEKSEIFDDQFSVERPDGSNFTLKIRSTKLEDSAMYFCASRAGTGGTNEKLFFGSGTQLSVL.

In this sample, this clone turned up once. V usage is TRBV25-1 and J usage is TRBJ2-5, with D possibly TRBD2 on 5 matching bases. Germline values: CDR1 MGHDK, CDR2 SYGVNS. The CDR3 has 13 amino acids. Trimming removed 6 bases from V and 7 bases from J, with 15 bases in between. CDR3 coding DNA: TGTGCCAGCAGGTACGAGGGTTCTCGGACCCAGTACTTC. This codes for CASRYEGSRTQYF.

The chain links TRBV2 to TRBJ1-5; D perhaps matches TRBD1 (5 bases). The V and J ends lost 8 bases and 0 bases respectively, with 14 bases between them. Germline CDR1 and CDR2: SNHLY and FYNNEI. The CDR3 spans 15 residues. CDR3 residues: CASGRGGDSNQPQHF. In nucleotides, the CDR3 is TGTGCCAGCGGTAGGGGAGGGGATAGCAATCAGCCCCAGCATTTT.

The CDR3 region has the DNA TGCAGCGTTGTGGCGGCCAACAATGAGCAGTTCTTC. Residues: CSVVAANNEQFF. The chain employs TRBV29-1 and TRBJ2-1, with unresolved D. Trimming pared 4 bases from V and 5 bases from J, leaving 9 bases between. This CDR3 is built from 12 residues. Per germline, CDR1 SQVTM and CDR2 ANQGSEA.

The chain is built from TRBV5-4 and TRBJ2-2; tentative D call: TRBD2 (5 bases). The V end lost 0 bases, the J end lost 5 bases, and 14 bases lay between the germline ends. This CDR3 is built from 16 residues. In germline, CDR1 is SGHNT, CDR2 YYREEE (reference sequence). The CDR3 loop reads CASSLDSGTGTGELFF. The CDR3 coding sequence is TGTGCCAGCAGCTTGGATTCGGGAACTGGGACCGGGGAGCTGTTTTTT. The full variable domain, with the rest looked up from reference TRBV5-4 and TRBJ2-2, is ETGVTQSPTHLIKTRGQQVTLRCSSQSGHNTVSWYQQALGQGPQFIFQYYREEENGRGNFPPRFSGLQFPNYSSELNVNALELDDSALYLCASSLDSGTGTGELFFGEGSRLTVL.

Comment on this clone: The sample holds other DNA sequences that translate to the same CDR3. The gene calls are TRBV4-1 and TRBJ2-7, with 10 bases aligning to TRBD1. The CDR3 loop spans 14 amino acids. Trimming took 4 bases from V and 2 from J; bases not matched to a gene: 2. Germline V CDR1 and CDR2: MGHRA, YSYEKL. CDR3 sequence: CASSPGQGTYEQYF. The CDR3 DNA is TGCGCCAGCAGCCCGGGACAGGGGACCTACGAGCAGTACTTC.

This rearrangement joins TRBV12-3 or TRBV12-4 to TRBJ2-1; weak D call: TRBD2 (6 bases). The V gene lost 5 bases and the J gene lost 4 bases, with 9 bases spanning the gap. The CDR3 extends over 13 amino acids. The CDR3, as DNA: TGTGCCAGCAGTGCGGGACTGTACAATGAGCAGTTCTTC. It encodes CASSAGLYNEQFF.